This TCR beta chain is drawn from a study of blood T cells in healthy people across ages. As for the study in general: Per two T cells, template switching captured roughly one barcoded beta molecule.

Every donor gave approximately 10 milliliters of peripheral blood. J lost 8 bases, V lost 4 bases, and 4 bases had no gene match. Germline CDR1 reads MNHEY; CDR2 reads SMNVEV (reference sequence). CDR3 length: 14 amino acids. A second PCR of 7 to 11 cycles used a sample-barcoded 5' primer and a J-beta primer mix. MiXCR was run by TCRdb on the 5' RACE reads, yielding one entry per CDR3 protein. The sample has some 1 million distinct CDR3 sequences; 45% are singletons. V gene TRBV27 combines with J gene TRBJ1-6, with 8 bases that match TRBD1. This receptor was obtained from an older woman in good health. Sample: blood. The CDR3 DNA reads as TGTGCCAGCAGTTCAAACAGGGGGGATTCACCCCTCCACTTT. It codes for CASSSNRGDSPLHF.